In this sample, the clone carrying this TCR beta chain turned up a few times. This entry is derived from a study of T cells after yellow fever vaccination. A 5'RACE template-switching step, the method used to make TCR cDNA, added a universal primer site and UMIs. One entry per CDR3 protein results from TCRdb running MiXCR on the 5' RACE reads. The profile shows hundreds of thousands of distinct CDR3 sequences, roughly an eighth of them singletons. Sequences were derived from PBMCs, sampled on the day of the yellow fever booster vaccination. This TCR derives from a man younger than 40 who received the YFV17D yellow fever vaccine.

The CDR3 region is CASSYLTPGELFF. CDR3 nucleotides: TGTGCCAGCAGTTACCTTACCCCCGGGGAGCTGTTTTTT. The rearrangement joins TRBV6-2 or TRBV6-3 to TRBJ2-2, with D uncertain. Deletions cut 2 bases from V and 6 bases from J, with 7 bases between. The CDR3 is 13 amino acids. The germline CDR1 and CDR2 sequences are MNHEY and SVGEGT.